The next 10 T cell receptor beta chains were all read from a single sample in a study of CD8 T cells in Susac syndrome (dated by TCRdb to about 2019). Libraries came from the immunoSEQ multiplex PCR assay. RNA was extracted with the RNeasy kit and about 0.5 to 1 ug was reverse transcribed using random hexamers. TCRdb trimmed the raw reads at Q25, called clones with MiXCR and kept productive beta chains. Rows are unified per CDR3 protein, each entry keeping the most common DNA and genes. The sample includes 250,000 to 300,000 distinct CDR3 sequences, with approximately 85% observed a single time. The ten largest clonotypes hold roughly 0.21% of the sample. The specimen was CD8+ T cells from PBMCs. The receptors shown here come from a human donor with multiple sclerosis.

CDR3 sequence: CASSLGVLASSYNEQFF. The DNA for the CDR3 is TGTGCCAGCAGCTTGGGGGTACTAGCGAGTTCCTACAATGAGCAGTTCTTC. The rearrangement links TRBV5-6 to TRBJ2-1, with TRBD2 identical over 7 bases. V dropped 0 bases and J dropped 1; count of bases not matched to a gene: 7. The CDR3 is 17 residues long. CDR1 is SGHDT, CDR2 YYEEEE, per germline.

V is TRBV18 and J is TRBJ1-5; TRBD1 aligns across 8 bases. There are 15 residues in the CDR3. J lost 12 bases, V lost 4 bases, and 14 bases had no gene match. Germline CDR1 reads KGHSH; CDR2 reads LQKENI. The chain's CDR3 is CASSRSIRARGLQHF. The CDR3 nucleotides are TGTGCCAGCTCACGATCCATACGGGCCAGGGGGCTCCAGCATTTT.

This clonotype was detected only a few times. This rearrangement joins TRBV7-8 to TRBJ2-7; 14 bases line up with TRBD2. Germline assignment: CDR1 SGHVS and CDR2 FQNEAQ. The CDR3 is made up of 14 amino acids. Unmatched junction bases numbered 2, after V lost 5 bases and J lost 5 bases. The CDR3: CASSAGLAGDEQYF. CDR3 nucleotides: TGTGCCAGCAGCGCGGGACTAGCGGGAGACGAGCAGTACTTC.

The chain is built from TRBV7-9 and TRBJ2-1; 8 positions agree with TRBD2. The length of the CDR3 is 13 residues. Trimming cost V 6 bases and J 9 bases; bases outside gene matches: 7. Germline CDR1 is SEHNR and CDR2 is FQNEAQ (reference sequence). DNA of the CDR3: TGTGCCAGCAGTTCCGGGACTAGAGCTGAGCAGTTCTTC. This gives the protein CASSSGTRAEQFF.

The V and J genes are TRBV27 and TRBJ2-1, with a weak D call TRBD2 (6 bases). CDR3 size: 14 residues. Trimming took off 3 bases at V and 10 bases at J, with 16 bases between the two ends. In germline, CDR1 is MNHEY, CDR2 SMNVEV (reference sequence). CDR3 sequence reads: CASSLWTGDREQFF. The CDR3 DNA is TGTGCCAGCAGTTTGTGGACGGGAGATCGGGAGCAGTTCTTC.

This clonotype was counted once. The rearrangement uses TRBV13 and TRBJ2-1, with 9 bases lining up with TRBD1. The trim removed 0 bases at V and 4 bases at J, leaving 4 bases unmatched. Germline V gene lookup returns CDR1 PRHDT and CDR2 FYEKMQ (reference sequence). This CDR3 is 16 amino acids long. CDR3 bases: TGTGCCAGCAGCTTAGGCGGGGACAGGGATTACAATGAGCAGTTCTTC. Translated, it gives CASSLGGDRDYNEQFF.

The chain combines TRBV29-1 with TRBJ1-1; D not certain. The CDR3 sequence is 12 residues long. Per germline, CDR1 SQVTM and CDR2 ANQGSEA. V lost 4 bases and J 1 base, leaving 7 bases between the germline ends. The CDR3 spells CSVVNPNTEAFF. The CDR3 nucleotides are TGCAGCGTTGTAAATCCGAACACTGAAGCTTTCTTT.

This sequence joins TRBV6-5 and TRBJ2-5, with 11 bases that match TRBD1. The CDR3 spans 15 residues. Germline CDR1 reads MNHEY; CDR2 reads SVGAGI. With 3 bases clipped from V and 5 bases from J, the junction kept 5 bases outside the gene matches. The CDR3 DNA is TGTGCCAGCAGTTATCCGGGACAGGGGGATGAGACCCAGTACTTC. Translation: CASSYPGQGDETQYF.

This chain uses TRBV19 with TRBJ2-7, with 9 bases aligning to TRBD1. The CDR3 length is 14 residues. CDR1 and CDR2 from the germline V gene are LNHDA and SQIVND (reference sequence). The J segment lost 5 bases and the V segment lost 3 bases, leaving 5 bases of the junction unmatched. The CDR3 DNA follows: TGTGCCAGTAGTATGGGACAGGGTTTCAACGAGCAGTACTTC. Its protein is CASSMGQGFNEQYF.

This chain uses TRBV6-1 with TRBJ1-5, with D maybe TRBD1 (6 bases). CDR1 and CDR2 (germline): MNHNS, SASEGT. V lost 2 bases to trimming and J lost 2 bases, with 16 bases between them. The CDR3 loop spans 17 amino acids. The CDR3 reads CASSETGTPEGNQPQHF. CDR3 in DNA: TGTGCCAGCAGTGAAACCGGGACACCTGAGGGCAATCAGCCCCAGCATTTT.